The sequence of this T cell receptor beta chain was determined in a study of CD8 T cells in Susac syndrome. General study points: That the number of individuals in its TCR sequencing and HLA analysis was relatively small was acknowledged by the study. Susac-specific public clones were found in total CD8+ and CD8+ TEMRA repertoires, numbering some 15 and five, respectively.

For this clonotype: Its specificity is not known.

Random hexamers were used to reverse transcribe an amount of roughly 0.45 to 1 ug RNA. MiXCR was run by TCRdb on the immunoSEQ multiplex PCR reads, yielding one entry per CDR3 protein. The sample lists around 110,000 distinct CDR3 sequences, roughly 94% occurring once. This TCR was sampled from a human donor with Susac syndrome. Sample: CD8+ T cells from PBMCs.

The CDR3 DNA reads as TGTGCCAGCAGTTCGAAGCGGGGGCCTACCTACAATGAGCAGTTCTTC. It encodes CASSSKRGPTYNEQFF. V gene TRBV7-9 combines with J gene TRBJ2-1, with 8 bases identical to TRBD2. Germline V lookup: CDR1 SEHNR, CDR2 FQNEAQ (reference sequence). This CDR3 contains 16 residues. V trimming: 6 bases; J trimming: 2 bases; junction bases outside the gene matches: 9.